The 17 T cell receptor beta chains listed next were all sequenced from one sample in a study of T cells in Graves' hyperthyroidism and ophthalmopathy. Researchers amplified the TCR beta CDR3 regions from RNA transcripts. HTBI primers drove first-round RT-PCR of the TCR CDR3. TCRdb re-analysed the multiplex PCR reads in MiXCR, keeping a single row per CDR3 protein. Seen here are approximately 410,000 distinct CDR3 sequences, roughly 15% observed once, and the top ten hold over 10%. Sequencing input: blood. The receptors shown here come from a man between 18 and 29 years old with Graves' ophthalmopathy.

For this clonotype: A read error is possible here, since a much larger clone lies one base away. This chain joins TRBV6-1 and TRBJ2-3; D not resolved. Trimming took 5 bases from V and 5 from J, leaving 11 bases between them. Germline CDR1 is MNHNS and CDR2 is SASEGT. The CDR3 sequence is 13 residues long. CDR3 sequence (DNA): TGTGCCAGCAGTACCCGATATGGAGATACGCAGTATTTT. The encoded protein is CASSTRYGDTQYF.

This clonotype was picked up one time. A read error may be the cause here, since a much bigger clone is one base away. DNA of the CDR3: TGTGCCAGCAGTGACCCAAGCGGCCTCTCCTACAATGAGCAGTACTTC. Amino acid sequence: CASSDPSGLSYNEQYF. The gene calls are TRBV12-3 or TRBV12-4 and TRBJ2-1; D is possibly TRBD2 (5 bases). Near its end, the DNA agrees better with TRBJ2-7, so the J call may be wrong. This CDR3 contains 16 residues.

In its sample, this clonotype was seen a few times. The CDR3 loop is CASSEAGELFF. The CDR3 DNA reads TGCGCCAGCAGCGAAGCCGGGGAGCTGTTTTTT. This chain uses TRBV10-1 with TRBJ2-2, with unresolved D. The CDR3 sequence is 11 residues long. Trimming shortened V by 6 bases and J by 6 bases, and 5 bases separated the two germline ends. In germline, CDR1 is WNHNN, CDR2 SYGVQD (reference sequence).

This clonotype occurred a few times. The chain combines TRBV6-1 with TRBJ1-1; no firm D call. The CDR3 loop spans 14 amino acids. V lost 6 bases and J lost 3, with 14 bases in between. Germline-derived CDR1 and CDR2 are MNHNS and SASEGT. Here the CDR3 reads CASRDKVWDTEAFF. The CDR3 bases are TGTGCCAGCAGAGACAAGGTATGGGACACTGAAGCTTTCTTT.

V usage is TRBV20-1 and J usage is TRBJ2-1; unclear D gene. Germline V lookup: CDR1 DFQATT, CDR2 SNEGSKA (reference sequence). Trimming pared 1 base from V and 0 bases from J, leaving 7 bases between. There are 14 residues in the CDR3. Written as DNA, the CDR3 is TGCAGTGCTAGAGGAAAGAGCTCCTACAATGAGCAGTTCTTC. Protein: CSARGKSSYNEQFF.

This clonotype was observed at least ten times. The genes are TRBV10-3 and TRBJ2-1; 9 bases fit TRBD1. Germline V gives CDR1 ENHRY, CDR2 SYGVKD. CDR3 length equals 14 residues. V was pared by 3 bases and J by 4 bases, with 1 base of the junction left unmatched. The CDR3 sequence is CAISEQGAYNEQFF. Written as DNA, the CDR3 is TGTGCCATCAGTGAACAGGGGGCTTACAATGAGCAGTTCTTC.

This clonotype turned up a few times. V and J are TRBV18 and TRBJ2-5; 8 nucleotides agree with TRBD1. This CDR3 is built from 15 residues. V lost 1 base and J lost 1; bases outside the gene matches: 2. In germline, CDR1 is KGHSH, CDR2 LQKENI. CDR3 residues: CASSPRRGPQETQYF. The CDR3 region has the DNA TGTGCCAGCTCACCACGCAGGGGGCCCCAAGAGACCCAGTACTTC.

In its sample, this clonotype was seen many times. The J gene is TRBJ1-1, the V gene TRBV30; 8 bases map to TRBD1. This CDR3 comprises 13 residues. Germline lookup yields CDR1 GTSNPN and CDR2 SVGIG (reference sequence). Losses at the gene ends were 7 bases for V and 4 bases for J; bases not matched to a gene: 8. For the CDR3, the DNA is TGTGCCTCGAGGACAGGGACGTCCACTGAAGCTTTCTTT. It codes for CASRTGTSTEAFF.

This clonotype was observed at least ten times. This sequence joins TRBV27 and TRBJ1-1; 7 bases are shared with TRBD1. Germline CDR1 reads MNHEY; CDR2 reads SMNVEV (reference sequence). This CDR3 is 16 amino acids long. J gave up 5 bases and V 6 bases, and 15 bases lay outside the gene matches. CDR3: CASSRLPQGIGTEAFF. For the CDR3, the DNA is TGTGCCAGCAGCCGCCTCCCACAGGGGATTGGTACTGAAGCTTTCTTT.

This clonotype was counted ten times or more. The chain combines TRBV10-1 with TRBJ2-2, with D hard to call. Trimming left V 0 bases short and J 5 bases short, with 10 bases between. The CDR3 consists of 15 residues. From germline, CDR1 is WNHNN and CDR2 SYGVQD (reference sequence). The CDR3 DNA follows: TGCGCCAGCAGTGAGTCAGCCTTATCAACCGGGGAGCTGTTTTTT. This encodes CASSESALSTGELFF.

There are many counts of this clonotype. V is TRBV30 and J is TRBJ1-2; D is undetermined. V was cut by 3 bases and J by 4 bases, with 12 bases left in between. The CDR3 spans 13 residues. The germline gives CDR1 GTSNPN, CDR2 SVGIG (reference sequence). This chain's CDR3 is CAWRGLGRYGYTF. The CDR3 DNA follows: TGTGCCTGGAGGGGTCTAGGGCGCTATGGCTACACCTTC.

Comment on this clonotype: This may be a read error: a much more frequent sequence differs by one nucleotide. The chain joins TRBV27 to TRBJ1-1; D is undetermined. Germline V gene lookup returns CDR1 MNHEY and CDR2 SMNVEV (reference sequence). This CDR3 region has 12 residues. This CDR3 is CASTGDGTEASF. DNA for the CDR3: TGTGCCAGCACTGGGGATGGCACTGAAGCTTCCTTT.

This clonotype was seen at least ten times. J is TRBJ2-1 and V is TRBV29-1; TRBD2 aligns across 7 bases. Germline V gene data show CDR1 as SQVTM and CDR2 as ANQGSEA. The CDR3 is 14 amino acids. V was pared by 8 bases and J by 8 bases, with 15 bases of the junction left unmatched. This CDR3 is CSIRRAGVWDEQFF. The CDR3 coding sequence is TGCAGCATAAGGAGGGCGGGGGTTTGGGATGAGCAGTTCTTC.

This clonotype turned up a few times. The gene calls are TRBV3-1 and TRBJ2-5; 7 nucleotides align to TRBD2. Germline V gives CDR1 LGHDT, CDR2 YNNKEL (reference sequence). The CDR3 covers 16 residues. V was clipped by 0 bases and J by 5 bases; unmatched bases: 9. CDR3 nucleotides: TGTGCCAGCAGCCAAGATGGAGGGAGGGCCGCTGAGACCCAGTACTTC. It yields the protein CASSQDGGRAAETQYF.

This clonotype has only a few counts. J is TRBJ1-6 and V is TRBV2, with D possibly TRBD1 on 6 matching bases. V lost 7 bases to trimming and J lost 4 bases, with 14 bases between them. The CDR3 consists of 15 residues. CDR1 is SNHLY and CDR2 is FYNNEI in the germline V gene. CDR3 sequence: CASTTDRLYNSPLHF. CDR3 bases: TGTGCCAGCACTACCGACAGGCTTTATAATTCACCCCTCCACTTT. Looking up the rest from reference TRBV2 and TRBJ1-6 gives the full variable domain: EPEVTQTPSHQVTQMGQEVILRCVPISNHLYFYWYRQILGQKVEFLVSFYNNEISEKSEIFDDQFSVERPDGSNFTLKIRSTKLEDSAMYFCASTTDRLYNSPLHFGNGTRLTVT.

The chain employs TRBV11-3 and TRBJ1-1; 11 positions agree with TRBD1. The CDR3 length is 14 residues. The germline CDR1 and CDR2 sequences are SGHNT and YENEEA. The V gene end was trimmed by 5 bases and the J gene end by 5 bases; junction bases not matched to a gene: 4. The CDR3: CASSGQGALTEAFF. Here the CDR3 DNA reads TGTGCCAGCAGCGGACAGGGGGCTCTTACTGAAGCTTTCTTT.

This clonotype was seen at least ten times. The gene calls are TRBV2 and TRBJ2-1; D possibly corresponds to TRBD1 (6 bases). V was pared by 4 bases and J by 7 bases, with 11 bases between. The CDR3 is 13 amino acids. Germline loops: CDR1 SNHLY, CDR2 FYNNEI. CDR3: CASSGDQGNEQFF. As DNA, the CDR3 is TGTGCCAGCAGTGGGGATCAGGGGAATGAGCAGTTCTTC.